This T cell receptor beta chain is from a study of T cells in Graves' hyperthyroidism and ophthalmopathy. Clinical symptoms, serum thyroxine and TRAb, thyroid ultrasound and orbital computed tomography together formed the diagnostic basis. Each 10 ml fresh peripheral blood draw supplied the PBMCs. Study findings and constraints: In validation, the model predicted ophthalmopathy. These predictions came a median about 6.8 months before onset.

The CDR3 length is 15 residues. The J segment lost 3 bases and the V segment lost 8 bases, leaving 6 bases of the junction unmatched. To note about this clonotype: Its antigen remains unidentified.

Amplified TCR beta CDR3 regions came from RNA transcripts. TCR CDR3 underwent first-round RT-PCR with the HTBI primer set. TCRdb recomputed calls from the multiplex PCR reads with MiXCR, one row per CDR3 protein. The table includes hundreds of thousands of distinct CDR3 sequences, over 20% detected once. Sequencing was performed on blood. The receptor comes from a woman aged 35 to 49 with Graves' ophthalmopathy. This chain connects TRBV12-3 or TRBV12-4 to TRBJ2-2; 10 nucleotides align to TRBD1. The CDR3 DNA reads TGTGCCAGCGGTCCCGGGACAGGGGACACCGGGGAGCTGTTTTTT. Encoded protein: CASGPGTGDTGELFF.